Following are 18 T cell receptor beta chains from one sample sequenced in a study of blood T cell repertoires in COVID-19. Only in-frame clones appear in the TCRdb table, and some are missing; sequencing was by immunoSEQ multiplex PCR. The sample has 100,000 to 150,000 clones; around 87% are singletons. Specimen: peripheral blood. These receptor sequences come from a man in his forties or fifties with acute or convalescent COVID-19.

V usage is TRBV13 and J usage is TRBJ2-7; TRBD2 matches at 8 bases. Germline V gene data show CDR1 as PRHDT and CDR2 as FYEKMQ (reference sequence). The V gene end was trimmed by 4 bases and the J gene end by 2 bases; junction bases not matched to a gene: 7. The CDR3 length is 15 residues. The CDR3 DNA reads as TGTGCCAGCAGCTCCTTAGCGGGGACCACCTACGAGCAGTACTTC. Encoded protein: CASSSLAGTTYEQYF.

J is TRBJ2-3 and V is TRBV6-4; 8 nucleotides align to TRBD2. This CDR3 is 16 amino acids long. The J segment lost 0 bases and the V segment lost 0 bases, leaving 2 bases of the junction unmatched. Germline V gene sequence: CDR1 MRHNA, CDR2 SNTAGT. CDR3 coding DNA: TGTGCCAGCAGTGACTCCCCTAGCGGGAGCACAGATACGCAGTATTTT. Protein sequence: CASSDSPSGSTDTQYF.

This clone was recorded once. This sequence joins TRBV5-4 and TRBJ2-2; weak D call: TRBD1 (5 bases). CDR3 length: 13 residues. The V and J ends lost 6 bases and 5 bases respectively, with 11 bases between them. Germline V gene data show CDR1 as SGHNT and CDR2 as YYREEE (reference sequence). For the CDR3, the DNA is TGTGCCAGCACCTGGGGCTATACCGGGGAGCTGTTTTTT. Its translation is CASTWGYTGELFF.

V gene TRBV9 combines with J gene TRBJ1-1; D is unresolved. Germline values: CDR1 SGDLS, CDR2 YYNGEE. The CDR3 runs to 15 residues. Trimming stripped 0 bases from V and 0 bases from J, with 9 bases between. The CDR3 protein is CASSVAGDMNTEAFF. CDR3 DNA sequence: TGTGCCAGCAGCGTAGCGGGAGACATGAACACTGAAGCTTTCTTT.

The V call is TRBV14, the J call TRBJ2-5, with D possibly matching TRBD2 (6 bases). V was clipped by 5 bases and J by 4 bases, with 14 bases between them. This CDR3 region has 14 residues. Germline assignment: CDR1 SGHDN and CDR2 FVKESK. The CDR3 spells CASSLVRGGETQYF. In nucleotides, the CDR3 is TGTGCCAGCAGCTTAGTCCGGGGAGGAGAGACCCAGTACTTC.

The chain joins TRBV14 to TRBJ2-1, with D maybe TRBD2 (6 bases). Germline V CDR1 and CDR2: SGHDN, FVKESK. The CDR3 has 15 amino acids. Trimming shortened V by 1 base and J by 4 bases, and 11 bases separated the two germline ends. The DNA of the CDR3 is TGTGCCAGCAGCCAAGCCAGCGGAGGGTACAATGAGCAGTTCTTC. Translating it yields CASSQASGGYNEQFF.

This clone turned up a few times. The rearrangement uses TRBV3-1 (or the pseudogene TRBV3-2) and TRBJ2-2, with TRBD2 identical over 9 bases. V was clipped by 8 bases and J by 0 bases; unmatched bases: 7. Germline V lookup: CDR1 LGHDT, CDR2 YNNKEL (reference sequence). The CDR3 loop spans 16 amino acids. The CDR3 here is CASGVGLASNTGELFF. The CDR3, as DNA: TGTGCCAGCGGGGTAGGACTAGCGTCGAACACCGGGGAGCTGTTTTTT.

The CDR3 DNA follows: TGTGCCAGCTCAGGGCAGGGCGGCTATGGCTACACCTTC. Its translation is CASSGQGGYGYTF. The genes are TRBV18 and TRBJ1-2, with D possibly TRBD1 on 5 matching bases. Deletions cut 5 bases from V and 4 bases from J, with 11 bases between. CDR1 is KGHSH, CDR2 LQKENI, per germline. CDR3 length: 13 residues.

This chain connects TRBV27 to TRBJ2-1, with 9 bases lining up with TRBD2. Germline V gene sequence: CDR1 MNHEY, CDR2 SMNVEV (reference sequence). The CDR3 runs to 15 residues. V dropped 7 bases and J dropped 2; count of bases not matched to a gene: 6. For the CDR3, the DNA is TGTGCCAGCACTTTTAGCGGGAGCGCCTACAATGAGCAGTTCTTC. It translates to CASTFSGSAYNEQFF.

Comments on this clone: Sequence at one end of the junction differs from germline and may be a read error. The chain recombines TRBV4-3 with TRBJ2-1; a weak D match, TRBD2 (6 bases). Germline assignment: CDR1 LGHNA and CDR2 YSLEER. The CDR3 runs 17 residues. CDR3: CASSKEGRTSSYNEQFF. In DNA form, the CDR3 reads TGCGCCAGCAGCAAAGAAGGGAGGACGAGCTCCTACAATGAGCAGTTCTTC.

This clone turned up a few times. The CDR3 DNA follows: TGTGCCAGCAGCCTACAGGGAAGGGGGAACTATGGCTACACCTTC. Translating it yields CASSLQGRGNYGYTF. The V and J genes are TRBV7-2 and TRBJ1-2; D might be TRBD1 (6 bases). Germline CDR1 and CDR2: SGHTA and FQGNSA. This CDR3 contains 15 residues. Trimming stripped 5 bases from V and 2 bases from J, with 15 bases between.

The CDR3 region is CASSRTSGRAANNEQFF. The CDR3 coding sequence is TGCGCCAGCAGCAGGACTAGCGGGAGGGCCGCCAACAATGAGCAGTTCTTC. This rearrangement joins TRBV5-1 to TRBJ2-1; 15 bases agree with TRBD2. The CDR3 contains 17 residues. With 4 bases clipped from V and 5 bases from J, the junction kept 7 bases outside the gene matches. The V gene's germline CDR1 is SGHRS and CDR2 YFSETQ.

The rearrangement links TRBV18 to TRBJ1-1; D not certain. The germline V gene encodes CDR1 KGHSH and CDR2 LQKENI. V was cut by 1 base and J by 7 bases, with 16 bases left in between. The CDR3 sequence is 15 residues long. Here the CDR3 reads CASSPLGEEEIEAFF. CDR3 DNA: TGTGCCAGCTCACCACTGGGTGAGGAGGAGATTGAAGCTTTCTTT.

The chain employs TRBV27 and TRBJ2-1; 8 bases agree with TRBD2. The CDR3 length is 17 residues. Germline CDR1 is MNHEY and CDR2 is SMNVEV (reference sequence). Trimming cost V 5 bases and J 5 bases; bases outside gene matches: 14. This chain's CDR3 is CASSPRVSGKTHNEQFF. The CDR3 DNA reads as TGTGCCAGCAGTCCTCGGGTTAGCGGGAAAACCCACAATGAGCAGTTCTTC.

The sample holds one count of this clone. J is TRBJ1-5 and V is TRBV25-1; maybe TRBD1 (5 bases). The CDR3 covers 14 residues. V was clipped by 3 bases and J by 7 bases, with 13 bases between them. In germline, CDR1 is MGHDK, CDR2 SYGVNS. Here the CDR3 reads CASSDQGMEQPQHF. The CDR3 nucleotides read TGTGCCAGCAGTGATCAGGGAATGGAACAGCCCCAGCATTTT.

The V and J genes are TRBV27 and TRBJ2-7, with 9 nucleotides matching TRBD1. This CDR3 region has 14 residues. Looked up from germline, CDR1 is MNHEY and CDR2 is SMNVEV (reference sequence). The ends lost 5 bases at V and 0 bases at J; junction bases unmatched: 2. The CDR3 bases are TGTGCCAGCAGTGGGACAGGGACCTCCTACGAGCAGTACTTC. Amino acid sequence: CASSGTGTSYEQYF.

By frequency in the sample, this clone is medium-sized. The chain uses TRBV6-1 and TRBJ2-1; 9 positions agree with TRBD1. CDR3 size: 15 residues. Germline values: CDR1 MNHNS, CDR2 SASEGT. V lost 1 base and J lost 2; bases outside the gene matches: 0. This CDR3 is CASSEGTGAYNEQFF. The CDR3 DNA reads TGTGCCAGCAGTGAAGGGACAGGGGCCTACAATGAGCAGTTCTTC.

This clone has just one count. V usage is TRBV7-9 and J usage is TRBJ1-1; TRBD1 agrees at 7 bases. The CDR3 covers 14 residues. J was trimmed by 6 bases and V by 1 base; bases with no gene match: 5. CDR1 is SEHNR, CDR2 FQNEAQ, per germline (reference sequence). Here the CDR3 reads CASSLGIQGPEAFF. The CDR3 nucleotides are TGTGCCAGCAGCTTAGGGATACAGGGGCCTGAAGCTTTCTTT.